This T cell receptor (beta chain) was identified during a study of blood T cell repertoires in COVID-19. This study enrolled people aged about 18 to 100 from about 24 US geographic areas. The CDR3 extends over 15 amino acids. The germline V gene has CDR1 MNHEY and CDR2 SVGAGI. Trimming removed 6 bases at V and 7 bases at J, with 16 bases between. Profiling relied on immunoSEQ multiplex PCR, and the TCRdb table lists in-frame clones only, not all of them. The sample comprises 250,000 or so clones, 80% to 90% of which are singletons, and about 7% rests with the top ten. The chain has TRBV6-5 and TRBJ1-6, with a tentative D call TRBD1 (6 bases). This receptor was obtained from a woman aged 50 to 65 who had been exposed to COVID-19. The sample comprised PBMCs or T cells enriched from blood (not recorded which). The CDR3 DNA sequence: TGTGCCAGCAGCGTAACCGGGACATCGAATTCACCCCTCCACTTT. As protein: CASSVTGTSNSPLHF.